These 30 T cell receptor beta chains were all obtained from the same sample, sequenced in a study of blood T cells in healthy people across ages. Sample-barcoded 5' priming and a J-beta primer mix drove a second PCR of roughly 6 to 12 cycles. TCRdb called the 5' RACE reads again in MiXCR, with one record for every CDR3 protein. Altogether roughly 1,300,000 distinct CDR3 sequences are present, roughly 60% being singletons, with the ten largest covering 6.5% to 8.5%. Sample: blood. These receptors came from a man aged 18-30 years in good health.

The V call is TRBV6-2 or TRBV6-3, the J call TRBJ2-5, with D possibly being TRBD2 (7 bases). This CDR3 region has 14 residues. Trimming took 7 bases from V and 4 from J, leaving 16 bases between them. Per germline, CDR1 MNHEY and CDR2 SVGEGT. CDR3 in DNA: TGTGCCAGCACCTCCCGGGGGGCTGGAGAGACCCAGTACTTC. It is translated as CASTSRGAGETQYF.

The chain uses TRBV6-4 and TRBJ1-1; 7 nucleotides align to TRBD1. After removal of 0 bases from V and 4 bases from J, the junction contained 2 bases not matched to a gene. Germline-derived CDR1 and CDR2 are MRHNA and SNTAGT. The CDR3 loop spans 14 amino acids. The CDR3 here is CASSDSTGSTEAFF. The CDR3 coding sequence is TGTGCCAGCAGTGACTCGACAGGGAGCACTGAAGCTTTCTTT.

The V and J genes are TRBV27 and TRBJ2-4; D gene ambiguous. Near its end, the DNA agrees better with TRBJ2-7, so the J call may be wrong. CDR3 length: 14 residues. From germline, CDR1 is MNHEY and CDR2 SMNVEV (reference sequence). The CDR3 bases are TGTGCCAGCAGTTTAGCGAATGGGTATTACGAGCAGTACTTC. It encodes CASSLANGYYEQYF.

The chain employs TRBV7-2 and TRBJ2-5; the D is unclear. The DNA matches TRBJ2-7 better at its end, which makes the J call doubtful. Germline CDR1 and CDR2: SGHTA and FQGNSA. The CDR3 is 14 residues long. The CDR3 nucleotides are TGTGCCAGCAGCTACCGGACGACCACCTACGAGCAGTACTTC. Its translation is CASSYRTTTYEQYF.

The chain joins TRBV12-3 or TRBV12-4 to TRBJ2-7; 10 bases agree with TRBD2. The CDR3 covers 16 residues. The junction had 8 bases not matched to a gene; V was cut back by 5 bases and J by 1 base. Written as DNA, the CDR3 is TGTGCCAGCAGTCAGGGACTAGCGAGAAATTCCTACGAGCAGTACTTC. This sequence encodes CASSQGLARNSYEQYF.

The DNA of the CDR3 is TGTGCCAGCAGCCAAGGGACTAGCGGCTACTCCTACGAGCAGTACTTC. Amino acids: CASSQGTSGYSYEQYF. V gene TRBV14 combines with J gene TRBJ2-7; TRBD2 matches at 10 bases. The trim removed 1 base at V and 0 bases at J, leaving 3 bases unmatched. Germline CDR1 reads SGHDN; CDR2 reads FVKESK. The CDR3 is 16 amino acids. The whole variable domain, remainder taken from reference TRBV14 and TRBJ2-7, is EAGVTQFPSHSVIEKGQTVTLRCDPISGHDNLYWYRRVMGKEIKFLLHFVKESKQDESGMPNNRFLAERTGGTYSTLKVQPAELEDSGVYFCASSQGTSGYSYEQYFGPGTRLTVT.

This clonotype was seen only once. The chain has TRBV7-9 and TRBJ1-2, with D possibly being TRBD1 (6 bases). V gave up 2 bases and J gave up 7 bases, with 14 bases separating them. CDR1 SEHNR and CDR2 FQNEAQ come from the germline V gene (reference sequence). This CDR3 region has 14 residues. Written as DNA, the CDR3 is TGTGCCAGCAGCTTAATCGCAGGGGCAGGTGGCTACACCTTC. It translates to CASSLIAGAGGYTF.

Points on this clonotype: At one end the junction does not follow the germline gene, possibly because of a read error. CDR3 region: CASGWTSGGNSSEQYF. The CDR3 bases are TGCGCCAGCGGATGGACTAGCGGGGGGAACTCCTCCGAGCAGTACTTC. The chain combines TRBV5-1 with TRBJ2-7; 14 bases are shared with TRBD2. CDR3 size: 16 residues. Germline loops: CDR1 SGHRS, CDR2 YFSETQ.

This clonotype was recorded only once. As DNA, the CDR3 is TGTGCCAGCAGTGGCCCGGGACAGGGAAGAGACGTGAGCACTGAAGCTTTCTTT. Translating gives CASSGPGQGRDVSTEAFF. The chain is built from TRBV25-1 and TRBJ1-1, with TRBD1 matching over 9 bases. CDR3 length equals 18 residues. Looked up from germline, CDR1 is MGHDK and CDR2 is SYGVNS. V was clipped by 4 bases and J by 4 bases; unmatched bases: 16.

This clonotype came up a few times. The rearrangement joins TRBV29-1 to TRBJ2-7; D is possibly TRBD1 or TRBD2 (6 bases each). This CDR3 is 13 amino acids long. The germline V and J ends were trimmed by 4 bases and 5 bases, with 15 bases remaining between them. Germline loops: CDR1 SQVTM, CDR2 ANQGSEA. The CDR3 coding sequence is TGCAGCGTTGTGTTCCTGGGGGGCAACGAGCAGTACTTC. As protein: CSVVFLGGNEQYF.

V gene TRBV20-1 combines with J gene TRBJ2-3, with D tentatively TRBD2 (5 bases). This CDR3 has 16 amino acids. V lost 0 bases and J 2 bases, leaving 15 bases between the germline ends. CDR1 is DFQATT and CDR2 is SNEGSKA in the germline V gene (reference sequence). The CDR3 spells CSAREGFSAYTDTQYF. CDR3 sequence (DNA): TGCAGTGCTAGAGAAGGATTTAGCGCATACACAGATACGCAGTATTTT.

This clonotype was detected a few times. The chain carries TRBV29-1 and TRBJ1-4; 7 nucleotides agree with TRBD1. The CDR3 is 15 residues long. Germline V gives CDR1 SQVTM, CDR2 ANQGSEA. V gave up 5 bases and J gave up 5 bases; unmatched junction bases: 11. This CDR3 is CSVRGGQLGNEKLFF. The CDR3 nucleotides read TGCAGCGTTCGTGGGGGACAGCTAGGAAATGAAAAACTGTTTTTT.

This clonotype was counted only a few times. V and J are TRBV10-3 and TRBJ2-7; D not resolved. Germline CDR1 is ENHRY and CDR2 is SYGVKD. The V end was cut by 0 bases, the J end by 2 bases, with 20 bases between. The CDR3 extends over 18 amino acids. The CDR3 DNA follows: TGTGCCATCAGTGAGTCCGGGTGGCGGAGCGCTGAACCCTACGAGCAGTACTTC. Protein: CAISESGWRSAEPYEQYF.

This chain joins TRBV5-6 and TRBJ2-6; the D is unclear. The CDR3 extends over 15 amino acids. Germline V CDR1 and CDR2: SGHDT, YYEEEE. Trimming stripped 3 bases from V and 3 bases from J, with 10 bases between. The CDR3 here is CASSYDRFGANVLTF. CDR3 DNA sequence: TGTGCCAGCAGCTACGATAGGTTTGGGGCCAACGTCCTGACTTTC.

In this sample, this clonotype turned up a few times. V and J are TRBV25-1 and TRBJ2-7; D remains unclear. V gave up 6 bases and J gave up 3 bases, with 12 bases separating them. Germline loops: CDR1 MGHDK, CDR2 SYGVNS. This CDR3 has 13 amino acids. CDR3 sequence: CASRRSFGYEQYF. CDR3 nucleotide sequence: TGTGCCAGCAGGAGGTCCTTCGGCTACGAGCAGTACTTC.

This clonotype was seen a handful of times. CDR3 loop: CASSRIGGDQPQHF. For the CDR3, the DNA is TGTGCCAGCAGTAGGATTGGGGGTGATCAGCCCCAGCATTTT. V is TRBV25-1 and J is TRBJ1-5, with a tentative D call TRBD1 (5 bases). This CDR3 contains 14 residues. Between the trimmed V and J ends, which lost 5 bases and 5 bases, there was a span of 13 bases. Looked up from germline, CDR1 is MGHDK and CDR2 is SYGVNS.

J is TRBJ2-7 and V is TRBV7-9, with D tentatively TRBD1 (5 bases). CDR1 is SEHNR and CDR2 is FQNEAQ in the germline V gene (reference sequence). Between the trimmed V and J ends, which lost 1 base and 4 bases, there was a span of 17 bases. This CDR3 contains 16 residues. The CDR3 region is CASSLEGKGETYEQYF. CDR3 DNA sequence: TGTGCCAGCAGCTTAGAGGGGAAGGGTGAGACATACGAGCAGTACTTC.

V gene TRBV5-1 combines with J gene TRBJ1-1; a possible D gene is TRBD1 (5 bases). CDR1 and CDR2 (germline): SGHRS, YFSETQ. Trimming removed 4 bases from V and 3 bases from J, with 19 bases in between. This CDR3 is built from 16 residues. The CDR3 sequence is CASSPLGGVIDTEAFF. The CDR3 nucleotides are TGCGCCAGCAGCCCCCTGGGGGGGGTTATCGACACTGAAGCTTTCTTT. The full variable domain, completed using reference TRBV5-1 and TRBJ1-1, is KAGVTQTPRYLIKTRGQQVTLSCSPISGHRSVSWYQQTPGQGLQFLFEYFSETQRNKGNFPGRFSGRQFSNSRSEMNVSTLELGDSALYLCASSPLGGVIDTEAFFGQGTRLTVV.

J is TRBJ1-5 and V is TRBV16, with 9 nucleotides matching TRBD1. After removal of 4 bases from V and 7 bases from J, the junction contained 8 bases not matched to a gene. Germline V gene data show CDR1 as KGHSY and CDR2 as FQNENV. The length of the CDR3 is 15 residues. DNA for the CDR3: TGTGCCAGCAGCCCCGGGACAGGGACCTACCAGCCCCAGCATTTT. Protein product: CASSPGTGTYQPQHF.

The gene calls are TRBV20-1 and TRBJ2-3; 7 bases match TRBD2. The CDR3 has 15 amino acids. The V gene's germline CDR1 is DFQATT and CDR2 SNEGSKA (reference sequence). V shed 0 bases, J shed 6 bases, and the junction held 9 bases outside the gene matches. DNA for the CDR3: TGCAGTGCTAGAGATCGGGACTACAAGTGGGATACGCAGTATTTT. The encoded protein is CSARDRDYKWDTQYF.

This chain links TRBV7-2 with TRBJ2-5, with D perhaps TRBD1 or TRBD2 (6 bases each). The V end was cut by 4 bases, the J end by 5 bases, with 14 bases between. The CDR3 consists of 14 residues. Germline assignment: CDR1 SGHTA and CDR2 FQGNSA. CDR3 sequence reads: CASSSRGAAETQYF. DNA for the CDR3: TGTGCCAGCAGCTCAAGGGGGGCCGCTGAGACCCAGTACTTC. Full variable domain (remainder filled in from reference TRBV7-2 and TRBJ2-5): GAGVSQSPSNKVTEKGKDVELRCDPISGHTALYWYRQSLGQGLEFLIYFQGNSAPDKSGLPSDRFSAERTGGSVSTLTIQRTQQEDSAVYLCASSSRGAAETQYFGPGTRLLVL.

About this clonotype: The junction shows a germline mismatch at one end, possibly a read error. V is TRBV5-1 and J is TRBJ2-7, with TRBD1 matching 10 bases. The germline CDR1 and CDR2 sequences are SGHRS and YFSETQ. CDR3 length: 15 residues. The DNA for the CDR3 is TGCGCCAGCAGCTTGGCCCCGGGACAGGGGTACGGGCAGTACTTC. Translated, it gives CASSLAPGQGYGQYF.

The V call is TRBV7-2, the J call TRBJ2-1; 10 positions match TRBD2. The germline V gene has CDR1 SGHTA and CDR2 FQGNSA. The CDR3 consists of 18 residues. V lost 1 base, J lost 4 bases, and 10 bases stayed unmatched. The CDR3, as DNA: TGTGCCAGCAGCTTAGGGCTAGCGGGAGCAGTTGTTTACAATGAGCAGTTCTTC. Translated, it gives CASSLGLAGAVVYNEQFF.

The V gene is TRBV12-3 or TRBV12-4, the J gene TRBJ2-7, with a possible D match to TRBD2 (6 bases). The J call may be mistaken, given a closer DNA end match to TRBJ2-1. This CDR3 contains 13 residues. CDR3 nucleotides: TGTGCCAGCAGTTTTGGTGTGGGAGGTGAGCAGTTCTTC. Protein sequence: CASSFGVGGEQFF.

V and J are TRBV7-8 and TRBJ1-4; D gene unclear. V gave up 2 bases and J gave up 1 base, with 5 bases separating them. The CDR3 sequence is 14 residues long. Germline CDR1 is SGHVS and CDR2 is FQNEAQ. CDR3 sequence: CASSLWLTNEKLFF. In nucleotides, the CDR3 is TGTGCCAGCAGCTTATGGCTAACTAATGAAAAACTGTTTTTT.

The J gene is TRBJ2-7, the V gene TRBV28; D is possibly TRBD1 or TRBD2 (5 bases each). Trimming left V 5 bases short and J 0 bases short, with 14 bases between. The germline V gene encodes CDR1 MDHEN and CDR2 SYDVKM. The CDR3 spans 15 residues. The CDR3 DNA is TGTGCCAGCAGTCTCCCCGGGACGAGCTCCTACGAGCAGTACTTC. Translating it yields CASSLPGTSSYEQYF.

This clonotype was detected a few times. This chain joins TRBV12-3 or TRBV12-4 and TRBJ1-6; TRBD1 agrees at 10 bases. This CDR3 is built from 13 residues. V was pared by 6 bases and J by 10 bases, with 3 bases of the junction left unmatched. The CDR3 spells CASRGTGVSPLHF. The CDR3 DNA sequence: TGTGCCAGCAGGGGGACAGGGGTCTCACCCCTCCACTTT.

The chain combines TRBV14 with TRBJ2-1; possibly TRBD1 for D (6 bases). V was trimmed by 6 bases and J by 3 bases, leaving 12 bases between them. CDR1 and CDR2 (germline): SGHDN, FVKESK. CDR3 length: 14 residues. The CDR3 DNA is TGTGCCAGCAGGGTGACAGGAAGCTACAATGAGCAGTTCTTC. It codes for CASRVTGSYNEQFF.

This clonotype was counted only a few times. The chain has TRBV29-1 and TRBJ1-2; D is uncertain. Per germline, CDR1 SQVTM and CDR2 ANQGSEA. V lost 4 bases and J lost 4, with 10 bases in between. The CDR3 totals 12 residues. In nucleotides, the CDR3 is TGCAGCGTTGGGGGAGGGCTCTATGGCTACACCTTC. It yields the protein CSVGGGLYGYTF.

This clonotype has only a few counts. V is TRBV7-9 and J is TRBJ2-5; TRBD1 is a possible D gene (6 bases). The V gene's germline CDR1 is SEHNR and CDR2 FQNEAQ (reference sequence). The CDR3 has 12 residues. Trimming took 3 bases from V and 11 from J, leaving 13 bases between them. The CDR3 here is CASSLDRQAQYF. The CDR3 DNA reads TGTGCCAGCAGCTTGGATCGACAGGCGCAGTACTTC.